This entry lists 10 T cell receptor beta chains sequenced from one sample in a study of T cell responses to AZD1222 COVID-19 vaccine. Some clones are missing from TCRdb's copy, which holds only in-frame ones; the method was immunoSEQ multiplex PCR. The table has approximately 30,000 clones, about three quarters seen once. The sequencing here drew on peripheral blood, taken on day 0 of AZD1222 vaccination. The receptors were gathered from an adult in good health.

This sequence joins TRBV11-3 and TRBJ2-1; D is possibly TRBD1 (6 bases). The CDR3 runs 16 residues. Germline-derived CDR1 and CDR2 are SGHNT and YENEEA. Trimming pared 5 bases from V and 0 bases from J, leaving 14 bases between. The CDR3 sequence is CASSRDIRSSYNEQFF. For the CDR3, the DNA is TGTGCCAGCAGCCGGGACATTAGGAGCTCCTACAATGAGCAGTTCTTC.

This rearrangement joins TRBV11-2 to TRBJ2-1; 8 nucleotides align to TRBD2. CDR1 and CDR2 from the germline V gene are SGHAT and FQNNGV. The CDR3 is 16 amino acids. Losses at the gene ends were 5 bases for V and 4 bases for J; bases not matched to a gene: 10. CDR3 DNA sequence: TGTGCCAGCAGCGAGCGGACTAGCTCTTTATACAATGAGCAGTTCTTC. Translating it yields CASSERTSSLYNEQFF.

This clone has more than one count but fewer than ten. This rearrangement joins TRBV5-1 to TRBJ2-7; tentative D call: TRBD2 (5 bases). The length of the CDR3 is 13 residues. Germline lookup yields CDR1 SGHRS and CDR2 YFSETQ. With 2 bases removed from V and 6 bases from J, the gap between germline ends came to 12 bases. CDR3 loop: CASSFSDLSEQYF. In nucleotides, the CDR3 is TGCGCCAGCAGCTTTTCGGACTTGAGCGAGCAGTACTTC.

The CDR3 here is CASSLGVGTNTEAFF. CDR3 DNA: TGTGCCAGCAGCTTAGGTGTAGGGACGAACACTGAAGCTTTCTTT. The V and J genes are TRBV7-2 and TRBJ1-1; weak D call: TRBD1 (5 bases). This CDR3 spans 15 amino acids. The V end lost 1 base, the J end lost 1 base, and 10 bases lay between the germline ends. CDR1 is SGHTA and CDR2 is FQGNSA in the germline V gene. The complete variable domain, with remaining parts taken from reference TRBV7-2 and TRBJ1-1, reads GAGVSQSPSNKVTEKGKDVELRCDPISGHTALYWYRQSLGQGLEFLIYFQGNSAPDKSGLPSDRFSAERTGGSVSTLTIQRTQQEDSAVYLCASSLGVGTNTEAFFGQGTRLTVV.

This clone was observed once. The chain has TRBV24-1 and TRBJ2-3, with D hard to call. Germline values: CDR1 KGHDR, CDR2 SFDVKD. The CDR3 has 13 amino acids. Trimming removed 5 bases at V and 2 bases at J, with 7 bases between. CDR3 amino acids: CATSGAVTDTQYF. CDR3 bases: TGTGCCACCAGTGGGGCGGTCACAGATACGCAGTATTTT.

The V gene is TRBV25-1, the J gene TRBJ2-2, with D unresolved. The CDR3 sequence is 12 residues long. Germline V gene lookup returns CDR1 MGHDK and CDR2 SYGVNS. V dropped 8 bases and J dropped 6 bases, with 10 bases sitting between them. The CDR3 coding sequence is TGTGCCAGCCTCCGACCTCCCGGGGAGCTGTTTTTT. Translating it yields CASLRPPGELFF.

This clone appeared a few times. The V call is TRBV5-4, the J call TRBJ2-3, with TRBD2 matching 11 bases. V dropped 6 bases and J dropped 0; count of bases not matched to a gene: 6. CDR1 and CDR2 from the germline V gene are SGHNT and YYREEE (reference sequence). The CDR3 runs 16 residues. In DNA form, the CDR3 reads TGTGCCAGCAACCTAAGACTAGCGGGAAGCACAGATACGCAGTATTTT. It is translated as CASNLRLAGSTDTQYF.

V is TRBV7-8 and J is TRBJ1-1; D ambiguous. CDR1 is SGHVS, CDR2 FQNEAQ, per germline. The ends were cut back, 5 bases at V and 5 bases at J, with 12 bases in the middle. There are 13 residues in the CDR3. In nucleotides, the CDR3 is TGTGCCAGCAGCCCTTACGGGTGGACTGAAGCTTTCTTT. Protein sequence: CASSPYGWTEAFF.

The chain employs TRBV19 and TRBJ1-2; TRBD1 matches at 9 bases. The J segment lost 7 bases and the V segment lost 4 bases, leaving 7 bases of the junction unmatched. Germline CDR1 reads LNHDA; CDR2 reads SQIVND (reference sequence). The CDR3 contains 14 residues. This CDR3 is CASSTPDRGVGYTF. CDR3 in DNA: TGTGCCAGTAGTACCCCGGACAGGGGAGTTGGCTACACCTTC.

The rearrangement joins TRBV7-9 to TRBJ1-1; possible D gene TRBD1, 6 bases. CDR1 and CDR2 (germline): SEHNR, FQNEAQ (reference sequence). The CDR3 spans 16 residues. V shed 5 bases and J shed 0 bases, with 16 bases lying between them. This CDR3 reads CASSPRQVNMNTEAFF. The CDR3 DNA sequence: TGTGCCAGCAGCCCGCGACAGGTAAACATGAACACTGAAGCTTTCTTT.